The clone carrying this TCR beta chain has ten or more counts. The V and J ends lost 8 bases and 2 bases respectively, with 28 bases between them. Germline V CDR1 and CDR2: SGHRS, YFSETQ. The CDR3 is 18 residues long. This specimen comes from a study of regulatory T cells in long-lasting Graves disease. Time point given: newly diagnosed GD, antithyroid drugs for less than 3 months. Extracted RNA from PBMCs served as the source of the TCR library. To make TCR beta libraries, researchers used iRepertoire HTBI primers and Arm-PCR of CDR3 regions. TCRdb processed the multiplex PCR reads anew with MiXCR; each CDR3 protein has one entry. The data show roughly 500,000 distinct CDR3 sequences, around 13% seen once. These data were also filed under a second study, of T cells in Graves' hyperthyroidism and ophthalmopathy.

J is TRBJ2-5 and V is TRBV5-1; possibly TRBD2 for D (8 bases). The sequence derives from a woman aged 50 to 65 with Graves disease. This sample comprised peripheral blood mononuclear cells (PBMCs), obtained at new diagnosis, from a patient treated with antithyroid drugs. The CDR3 here is CASSRGDNLGQLQETQYF. Here the CDR3 DNA reads TGCGCCAGTTCGCGGGGGGATAACTTGGGACAGCTTCAAGAGACCCAGTACTTC.